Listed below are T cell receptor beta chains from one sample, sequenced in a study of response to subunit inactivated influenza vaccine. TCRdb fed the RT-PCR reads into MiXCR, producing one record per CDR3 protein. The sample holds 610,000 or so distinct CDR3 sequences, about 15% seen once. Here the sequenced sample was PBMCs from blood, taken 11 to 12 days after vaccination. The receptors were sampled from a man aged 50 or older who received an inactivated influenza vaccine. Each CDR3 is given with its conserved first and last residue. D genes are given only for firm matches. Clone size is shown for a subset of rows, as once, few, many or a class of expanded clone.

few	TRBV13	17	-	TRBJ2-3	CASSSPQGIADTDTQYF	TGTGCCAGCAGCTCACCCCAGGGTATTGCTGACACAGATACGCAGTATTTT
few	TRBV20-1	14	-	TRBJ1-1	CSANVGGATTEAFF	TGCAGTGCAAACGTGGGTGGGGCGACCACTGAAGCTTTCTTT
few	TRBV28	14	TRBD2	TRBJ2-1	CAILSGGDYNEQFF	TGTGCCATCCTCAGCGGGGGGGATTACAATGAGCAGTTCTTC
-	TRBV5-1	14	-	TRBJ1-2	CASSLGDAKEGYTF	TGCGCCAGCAGCTTGGGAGACGCCAAAGAGGGCTACACCTTC
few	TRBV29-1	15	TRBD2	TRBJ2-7	CSVEIGFSGRGEQYF	TGCAGCGTTGAGATTGGATTTAGCGGGAGGGGCGAGCAGTACTTC
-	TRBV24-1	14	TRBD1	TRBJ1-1	CATSDYDRGRGAFF	TGTGCCACCAGTGACTACGACAGGGGGCGCGGGGCTTTCTTT
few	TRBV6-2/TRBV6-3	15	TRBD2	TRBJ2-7	CASISPRLAGAEQYF	TGTGCCAGCATCTCCCCGCGGCTAGCGGGAGCCGAGCAGTACTTC
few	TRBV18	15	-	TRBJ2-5	CASSRPGTRQETQYF	TGTGCCAGCTCACGACCCGGAACTAGACAAGAGACCCAGTACTTC
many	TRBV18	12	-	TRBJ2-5	CASSPNQETQYF	TGTGCCAGCTCACCTAACCAAGAGACCCAGTACTTC
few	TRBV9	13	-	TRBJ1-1	CASRATSSTEAFF	TGTGCCAGCAGAGCCACCAGTAGCACTGAAGCTTTCTTT
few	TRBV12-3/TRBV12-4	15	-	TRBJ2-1	CASSFRGGGAIAQFF	TGTGCCAGCAGTTTCCGGGGTGGCGGGGCAATTGCGCAGTTCTTC
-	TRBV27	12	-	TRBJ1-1	CASTLIDTEAFF	TGTGCCAGCACCCTCATCGACACTGAAGCTTTCTTT
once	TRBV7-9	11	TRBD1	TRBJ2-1	CASSSDRVLFF	TGTGCCAGCAGCTCAGACAGGGTGCTGTTCTTC
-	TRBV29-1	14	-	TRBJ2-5	CSVEDSGSQETQYF	TGCAGCGTTGAAGATTCGGGAAGTCAAGAGACCCAGTACTTC
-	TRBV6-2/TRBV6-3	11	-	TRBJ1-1	CASSRDGEAFF	TGTGCCAGCAGCCGGGACGGTGAAGCTTTCTTT
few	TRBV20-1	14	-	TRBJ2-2	CSAWVAGNTGELFF	TGCAGTGCTTGGGTGGCAGGGAACACCGGGGAGCTGTTTTTT
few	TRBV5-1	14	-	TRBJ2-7	CASSQNPGADEQYF	TGCGCCAGCAGCCAGAACCCAGGGGCAGACGAGCAGTACTTC
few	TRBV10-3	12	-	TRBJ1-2	CAISGTNYGYTF	TGTGCCATCAGTGGGACCAACTATGGCTACACCTTC
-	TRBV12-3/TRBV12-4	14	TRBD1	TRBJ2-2	CASHDRANTGELFF	TGTGCCAGCCACGACAGGGCGAACACCGGGGAGCTGTTTTTT
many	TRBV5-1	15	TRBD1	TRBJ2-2	CASSPQGQGLGELFF	TGCGCCAGCAGCCCCCAGGGACAGGGCCTCGGGGAGCTGTTTTTT
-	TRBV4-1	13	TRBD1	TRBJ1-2	CASSQEGAGGYTF	TGCGCCAGCAGCCAGGAGGGGGCGGGTGGCTACACCTTC
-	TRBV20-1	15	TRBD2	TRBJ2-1	CSARDLRGRRNEQFF	TGCAGTGCTAGAGATCTCCGCGGGAGAAGGAATGAGCAGTTCTTC
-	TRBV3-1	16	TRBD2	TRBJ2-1	CASSQEPGLGRNEQFF	TGTGCCAGCAGCCAAGAACCGGGACTAGGACGGAATGAGCAGTTCTTC
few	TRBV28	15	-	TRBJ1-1	CASSPLRNSGSEAFF	TGTGCCAGCAGTCCTCTTAGAAACAGTGGCTCTGAAGCTTTCTTT
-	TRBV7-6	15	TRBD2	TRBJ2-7	CASSPGLAAPREQYF	TGTGCCAGCAGCCCCGGACTAGCAGCGCCCAGGGAGCAGTACTTC
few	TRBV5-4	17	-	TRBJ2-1	CASSLESGLSSYNEQFF	TGTGCCAGCAGCTTGGAGTCGGGATTGAGCTCCTACAATGAGCAGTTCTTC
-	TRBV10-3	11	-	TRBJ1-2	CAIGEEGGYTF	TGTGCCATCGGAGAGGAAGGGGGCTACACCTTC
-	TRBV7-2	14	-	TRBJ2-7	CASSYQGGSYEQYF	TGTGCCAGCAGCTACCAGGGTGGTTCCTACGAGCAGTACTTC
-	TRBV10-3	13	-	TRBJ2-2	CAVSWGNTGELFF	TGTGCCGTCAGTTGGGGGAACACCGGGGAGCTGTTTTTT